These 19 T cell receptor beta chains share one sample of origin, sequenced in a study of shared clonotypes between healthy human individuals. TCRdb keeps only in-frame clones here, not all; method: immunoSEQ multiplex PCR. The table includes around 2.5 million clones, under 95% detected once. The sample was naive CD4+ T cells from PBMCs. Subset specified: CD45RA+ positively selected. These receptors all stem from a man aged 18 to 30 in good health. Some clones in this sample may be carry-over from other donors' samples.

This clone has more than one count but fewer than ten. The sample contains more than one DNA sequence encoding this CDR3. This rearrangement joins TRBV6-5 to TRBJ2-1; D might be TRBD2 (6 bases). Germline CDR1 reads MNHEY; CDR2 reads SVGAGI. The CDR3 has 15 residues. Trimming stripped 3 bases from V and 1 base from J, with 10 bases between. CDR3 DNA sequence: TGTGCCAGCAGTTATCAGCGGGTATCCTACAATGAGCAGTTCTTC. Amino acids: CASSYQRVSYNEQFF.

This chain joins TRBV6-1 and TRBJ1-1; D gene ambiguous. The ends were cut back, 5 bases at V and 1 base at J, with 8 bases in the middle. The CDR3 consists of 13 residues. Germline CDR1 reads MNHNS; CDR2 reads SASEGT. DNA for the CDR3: TGTGCCAGCAGTTTTTGGGGGAACACTGAAGCTTTCTTT. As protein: CASSFWGNTEAFF.

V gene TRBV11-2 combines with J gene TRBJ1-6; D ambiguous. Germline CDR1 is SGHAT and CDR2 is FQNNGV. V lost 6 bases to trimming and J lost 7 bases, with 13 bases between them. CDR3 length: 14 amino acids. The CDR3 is CASSYRGRNSPLHF. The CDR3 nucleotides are TGTGCCAGCAGTTACCGGGGAAGGAATTCACCCCTCCACTTT. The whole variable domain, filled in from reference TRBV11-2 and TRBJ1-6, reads EAGVAQSPRYKIIEKRQSVAFWCNPISGHATLYWYQQILGQGPKLLIQFQNNGVVDDSQLPKDRFSAERLKGVDSTLKIQPAKLEDSAVYLCASSYRGRNSPLHFGNGTRLTVT.

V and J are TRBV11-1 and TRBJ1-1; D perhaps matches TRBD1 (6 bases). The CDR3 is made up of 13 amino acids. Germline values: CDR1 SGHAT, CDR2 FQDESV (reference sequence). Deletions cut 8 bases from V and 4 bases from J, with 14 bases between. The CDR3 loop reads CASRGQRGTEAFF. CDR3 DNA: TGTGCCAGCCGAGGACAGAGGGGCACTGAAGCTTTCTTT.

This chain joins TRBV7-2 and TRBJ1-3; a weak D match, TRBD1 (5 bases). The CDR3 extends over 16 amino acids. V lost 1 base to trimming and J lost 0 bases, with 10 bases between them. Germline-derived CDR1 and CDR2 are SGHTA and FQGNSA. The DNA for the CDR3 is TGTGCCAGCAGCTTAGTCGGGACCAGCTCTGGAAACACCATATATTTT. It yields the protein CASSLVGTSSGNTIYF.

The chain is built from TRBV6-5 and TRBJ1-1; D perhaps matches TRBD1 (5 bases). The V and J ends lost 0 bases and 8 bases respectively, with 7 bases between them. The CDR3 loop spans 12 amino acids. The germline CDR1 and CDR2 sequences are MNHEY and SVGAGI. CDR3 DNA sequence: TGTGCCAGCAGTTACTCGACAGAAGAAGCTTTCTTT. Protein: CASSYSTEEAFF.

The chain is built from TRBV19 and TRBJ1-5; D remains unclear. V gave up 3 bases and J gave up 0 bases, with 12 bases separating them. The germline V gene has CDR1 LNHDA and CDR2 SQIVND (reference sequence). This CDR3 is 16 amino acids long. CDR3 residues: CASSIHGVDSNQPQHF. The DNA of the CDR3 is TGTGCCAGTAGTATCCACGGCGTGGATAGCAATCAGCCCCAGCATTTT.

The CDR3 is CASSSSGFGGTEAFF. The DNA for the CDR3 is TGTGCCAGCAGTTCCTCGGGGTTTGGAGGCACTGAAGCTTTCTTT. The V call is TRBV6-6, the J call TRBJ1-1, with D hard to call. This CDR3 is built from 15 residues. Germline-derived CDR1 and CDR2 are MNHNY and SVGAGI (reference sequence). V was pared by 4 bases and J by 4 bases, with 16 bases between.

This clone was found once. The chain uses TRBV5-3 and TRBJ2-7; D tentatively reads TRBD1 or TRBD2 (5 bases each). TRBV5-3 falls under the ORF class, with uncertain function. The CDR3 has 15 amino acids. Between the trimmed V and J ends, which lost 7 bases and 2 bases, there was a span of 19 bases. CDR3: CARRRERGETYEQYF. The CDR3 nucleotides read TGTGCCAGACGCCGCGAGAGGGGCGAAACCTACGAGCAGTACTTC.

CDR3 region: CASSASGTDSEQFF. CDR3 DNA: TGTGCCAGCAGTGCTAGCGGGACGGATAGTGAGCAGTTCTTC. J is TRBJ2-1 and V is TRBV6-1; 9 bases align to TRBD2. Losses at the gene ends were 4 bases for V and 9 bases for J; bases not matched to a gene: 7. From germline, CDR1 is MNHNS and CDR2 SASEGT. This CDR3 has 14 amino acids.

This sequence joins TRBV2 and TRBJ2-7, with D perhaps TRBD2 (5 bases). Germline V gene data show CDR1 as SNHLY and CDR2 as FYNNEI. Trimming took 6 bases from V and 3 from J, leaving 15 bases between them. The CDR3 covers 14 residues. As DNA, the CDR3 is TGTGCCAGCAGGGCCCGGTGGACTGACTACGAGCAGTACTTC. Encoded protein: CASRARWTDYEQYF.

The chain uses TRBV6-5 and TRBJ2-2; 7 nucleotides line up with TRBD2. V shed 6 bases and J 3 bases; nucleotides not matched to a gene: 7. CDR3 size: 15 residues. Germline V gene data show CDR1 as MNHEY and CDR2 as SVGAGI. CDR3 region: CASRVSREDTGELFF. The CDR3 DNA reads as TGTGCCAGCAGGGTTTCTCGGGAGGACACCGGGGAGCTGTTTTTT.

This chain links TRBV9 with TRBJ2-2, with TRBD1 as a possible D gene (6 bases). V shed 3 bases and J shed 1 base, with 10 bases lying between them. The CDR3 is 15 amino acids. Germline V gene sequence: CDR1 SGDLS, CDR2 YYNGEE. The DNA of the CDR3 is TGTGCCAGCAGCGCGATGGGACAGAACACCGGGGAGCTGTTTTTT. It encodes CASSAMGQNTGELFF.

The CDR3 sequence is CASSSGTGYGEQYF. The CDR3 nucleotides read TGTGCCAGCAGTTCAGGGACAGGGTACGGCGAGCAGTACTTC. The V call is TRBV28, the J call TRBJ2-7, with 9 bases identical to TRBD1. V gave up 4 bases and J gave up 6 bases; unmatched junction bases: 7. The CDR3 runs 14 residues. Germline CDR1 MDHEN, CDR2 SYDVKM.

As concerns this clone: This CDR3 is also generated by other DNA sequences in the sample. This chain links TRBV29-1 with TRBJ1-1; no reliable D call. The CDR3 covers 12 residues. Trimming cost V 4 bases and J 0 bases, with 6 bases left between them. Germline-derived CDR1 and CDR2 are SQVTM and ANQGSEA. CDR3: CSVGGMNTEAFF. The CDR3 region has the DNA TGCAGCGTTGGAGGAATGAACACTGAAGCTTTCTTT. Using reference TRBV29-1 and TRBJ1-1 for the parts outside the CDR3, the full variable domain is SAVISQKPSRDICQRGTSLTIQCQVDSQVTMMFWYRQQPGQSLTLIATANQGSEATYESGFVIDKFPISRPNLTFSTLTVSNMSPEDSSIYLCSVGGMNTEAFFGQGTRLTVV.

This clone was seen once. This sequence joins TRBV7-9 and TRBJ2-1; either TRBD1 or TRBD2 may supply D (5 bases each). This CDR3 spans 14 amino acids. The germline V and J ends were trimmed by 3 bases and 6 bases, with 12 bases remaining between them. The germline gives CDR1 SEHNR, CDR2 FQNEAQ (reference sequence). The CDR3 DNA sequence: TGTGCCAGCAGCTTGGCCGGGACCGCCAATGAGCAGTTCTTC. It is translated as CASSLAGTANEQFF.

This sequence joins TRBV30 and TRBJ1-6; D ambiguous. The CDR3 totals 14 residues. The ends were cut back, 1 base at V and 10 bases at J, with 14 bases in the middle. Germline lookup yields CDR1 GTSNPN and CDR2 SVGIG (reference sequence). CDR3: CAWSAPDLGSPLHF. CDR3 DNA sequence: TGTGCCTGGAGTGCACCCGACTTAGGGTCACCCCTCCACTTT.

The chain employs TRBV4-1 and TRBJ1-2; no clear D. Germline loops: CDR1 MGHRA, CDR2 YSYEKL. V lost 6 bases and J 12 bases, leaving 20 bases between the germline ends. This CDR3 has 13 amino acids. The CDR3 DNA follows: TGCGCCAGCAGTCCCCGGGCCCCCCTCACTAACACCTTC. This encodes CASSPRAPLTNTF.

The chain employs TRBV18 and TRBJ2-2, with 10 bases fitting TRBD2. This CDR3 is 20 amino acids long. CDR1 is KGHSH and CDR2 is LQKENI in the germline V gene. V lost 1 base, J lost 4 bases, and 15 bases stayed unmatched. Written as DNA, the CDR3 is TGTGCCAGCTCACCACGAGCCTTAACTAGCGGGAATTCGGTCACCGGGGAGCTGTTTTTT. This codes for CASSPRALTSGNSVTGELFF.